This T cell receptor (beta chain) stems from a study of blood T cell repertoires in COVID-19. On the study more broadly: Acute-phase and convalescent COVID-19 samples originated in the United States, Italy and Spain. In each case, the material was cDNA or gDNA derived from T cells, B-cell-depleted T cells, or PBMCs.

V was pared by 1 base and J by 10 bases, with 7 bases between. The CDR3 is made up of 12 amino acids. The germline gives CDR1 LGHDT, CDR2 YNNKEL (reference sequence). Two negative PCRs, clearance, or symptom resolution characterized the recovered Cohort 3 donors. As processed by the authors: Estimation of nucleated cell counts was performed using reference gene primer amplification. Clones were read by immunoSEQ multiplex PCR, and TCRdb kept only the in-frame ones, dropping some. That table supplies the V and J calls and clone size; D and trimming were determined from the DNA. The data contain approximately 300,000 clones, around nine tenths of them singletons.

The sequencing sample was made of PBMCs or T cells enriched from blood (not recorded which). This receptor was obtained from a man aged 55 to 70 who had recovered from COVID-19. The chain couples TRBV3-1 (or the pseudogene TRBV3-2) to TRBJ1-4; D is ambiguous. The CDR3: CASSQASPKLFF. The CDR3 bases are TGTGCCAGCAGCCAAGCCAGTCCAAAACTGTTTTTT.